Here is one TCR beta chain with its context. Antigen unknown. Sample barcodes and UMIs were carried by the TCR alpha and TCR beta cDNA libraries that 5'RACE generated with constant-segment primers. TCRdb re-analysed the 5' RACE reads in MiXCR, keeping a single row per CDR3 protein. The sample lists approximately 240,000 distinct CDR3 sequences, around 15% seen once, with about 4% in the top ten. This entry belongs to a study of T-cell memory formation after mild COVID-19. General observations from the study: Clones shrinking from day 15 to 85 showed even CD4/CD8 mixes; later expanders tilted CD4+. Memory sampled before infection contained some responding clones, suggesting cross-reactive memory joined. Largely, contracting CD4+ clones fell within CM and EM, and contracting CD8+ clones within EMRA.

V was trimmed by 0 bases and J by 1 base, leaving 9 bases between them. CDR3 length: 15 residues. Germline CDR1 reads MNHEY; CDR2 reads SMNVEV (reference sequence). This sequence was found in a man between 18 and 35 years old who had mild COVID-19 (a few samples of this study predate the infection). Cell type and time point are not known. The chain employs TRBV27 and TRBJ1-2; no clear D gene. Sequencing was carried out using PBMCs or a T cell subset sorted from them (not recorded which). The CDR3 spells CASSLSRVLNYGYTF. As DNA, the CDR3 is TGTGCCAGCAGTTTATCAAGGGTCCTTAACTATGGCTACACCTTC.